The following is a T cell receptor (beta chain) sequence with its context. The antigen is unknown. The sample originates from a study of CD8 T cells in ankylosing spondylitis. Study-wide findings and caveats: Several of the motif variants were reported before in synovial fluid and blood from reactive arthritis. Disease-associated clonotypes exhibited CD8+ identity and were relatively infrequent in peripheral blood. Blood of patients with ankylosing spondylitis appeared to be characterized by a TCR beta motif of seven or eight highly homologous variants.

Quantitative 5'-RACE with molecular barcodes produced the TCR beta libraries. TCRdb reprocessed the 5' RACE reads via MiXCR and lists one record per CDR3 protein. Of nearly 350,000 distinct CDR3 sequences in the sample, 14% to 15% were seen once. The CDR3 contains 16 residues. V dropped 3 bases and J dropped 1 base, with 14 bases sitting between them. CDR1 and CDR2 from the germline V gene are ENHRY and SYGVKD. V gene TRBV10-3 combines with J gene TRBJ2-3, with TRBD2 as a possible D gene (6 bases). The specimen was blood, either unsorted or a sorted T cell fraction (not recorded which). The TCR was taken from a male donor with ankylosing spondylitis or in good health (not recorded which). In DNA, the CDR3 is TGTGCCATCAGTGAAACCGGGACTCCAGGCACAGATACGCAGTATTTT. As protein: CAISETGTPGTDTQYF.